These 29 T cell receptor beta chains were all obtained from the same sample, sequenced in a study of blood T cells in healthy people across ages. The second PCR ran about 6 to 11 cycles with a sample-barcoded 5' primer and J-beta primers. TCRdb itself ran the 5' RACE reads through MiXCR, one entry per CDR3 protein. The table has under 950,000 distinct CDR3 sequences, roughly 20% seen once. Source material: blood. The source is a man in his sixties or seventies in good health.

As DNA, the CDR3 is TGCGCCAGCAGCCCGGGACGGCCCCTTAGTGAGCAGTTCTTC. As protein: CASSPGRPLSEQFF. This chain connects TRBV4-3 to TRBJ2-1, with D tentatively TRBD1 or TRBD2 (5 bases each). Germline values: CDR1 LGHNA, CDR2 YSLEER. Deletions cut 4 bases from V and 9 bases from J, with 16 bases between. This CDR3 is built from 14 residues.

V gene TRBV11-2 combines with J gene TRBJ1-1, with a weak D call TRBD1 (5 bases). The CDR3 runs 14 residues. Deletions cut 1 base from V and 5 bases from J, with 11 bases between. Looked up from germline, CDR1 is SGHAT and CDR2 is FQNNGV. The CDR3 reads CASSLVSGRTEAFF. In DNA form, the CDR3 reads TGTGCCAGCAGCTTAGTTTCAGGGCGGACTGAAGCTTTCTTT.

The chain uses TRBV10-3 and TRBJ2-3, with D perhaps TRBD2 (5 bases). In germline, CDR1 is ENHRY, CDR2 SYGVKD. The V end was cut by 3 bases, the J end by 2 bases, with 9 bases between. The CDR3 contains 14 residues. CDR3: CAISEGSPTDTQYF. DNA for the CDR3: TGTGCCATCAGTGAAGGGAGCCCCACAGATACGCAGTATTTT.

This clonotype was observed a few times. This chain links TRBV21-1 with TRBJ2-4; the D call of TRBD2 is as the table states it, not checked on the DNA. TRBV21-1 is deemed a pseudogene. The CDR3 is made up of 17 amino acids. The DNA for the CDR3 is TGTGCCAGCATCCAAAAGAGGGCTAGCGGGATGAAAGACATTCAGTACTTC. The encoded protein is CASIQKRASGMKDIQYF.

This clonotype was detected many times. The chain uses TRBV20-1 and TRBJ2-3; 12 nucleotides align to TRBD2. The V gene end was trimmed by 8 bases and the J gene end by 0 bases; junction bases not matched to a gene: 21. Germline assignment: CDR1 DFQATT and CDR2 SNEGSKA (reference sequence). This CDR3 contains 20 residues. CDR3 in amino acids: CSTTPRGTSGPRGSTDTQYF. In nucleotides, the CDR3 is TGCAGTACAACGCCACGTGGGACTAGCGGGCCCCGCGGTAGCACAGATACGCAGTATTTT.

The chain combines TRBV7-8 with TRBJ1-3; no definite D call. The CDR3 runs to 12 residues. The V and J ends lost 5 bases and 8 bases respectively, with 10 bases between them. Germline CDR1 reads SGHVS; CDR2 reads FQNEAQ. The CDR3 reads CASSAAEYTIYF. The CDR3 DNA reads as TGTGCCAGCAGCGCCGCGGAATACACCATATATTTT.

The sample holds many counts of this clonotype. V gene TRBV6-4 combines with J gene TRBJ2-1, with D perhaps matching TRBD2 (6 bases). CDR3 length equals 15 residues. Deletions cut 5 bases from V and 5 bases from J, with 16 bases between. Germline V gene sequence: CDR1 MRHNA, CDR2 SNTAGT. The CDR3 protein is CASSSLVGGNNEQFF. The CDR3 DNA follows: TGTGCCAGCAGTTCTCTTGTGGGGGGTAACAATGAGCAGTTCTTC.

The rearrangement links TRBV10-1 to TRBJ1-5; D ambiguous. Trimming stripped 1 base from V and 7 bases from J, with 5 bases between. The CDR3 consists of 12 residues. From germline, CDR1 is WNHNN and CDR2 SYGVQD (reference sequence). The CDR3 reads CASSEFGQPQHF. Written as DNA, the CDR3 is TGCGCCAGCAGTGAGTTCGGACAGCCCCAGCATTTT.

The chain employs TRBV7-9 and TRBJ2-1; the match to TRBD1 covers 8 bases. V shed 5 bases, J shed 12 bases, and the junction held 3 bases outside the gene matches. In germline, CDR1 is SEHNR, CDR2 FQNEAQ (reference sequence). This CDR3 region has 11 residues. In DNA form, the CDR3 reads TGTGCCAGCAGCGTACAGGGGGGGCAGTTCTTC. It translates to CASSVQGGQFF. Full variable domain (outside the CDR3, taken from reference TRBV7-9 and TRBJ2-1): DTGVSQNPRHKITKRGQNVTFRCDPISEHNRLYWYRQTLGQGPEFLTYFQNEAQLEKSRLLSDRFSAERPKGSFSTLEIQRTEQGDSAMYLCASSVQGGQFFGPGTRLTVL.

This chain links TRBV28 with TRBJ2-1; D is uncertain. The germline V gene encodes CDR1 MDHEN and CDR2 SYDVKM. The CDR3 spans 13 residues. Trimming took 5 bases from V and 6 from J, leaving 11 bases between them. The CDR3 coding sequence is TGTGCCAGCAGTACGATTCCTTCCAATGAGCAGTTCTTC. As protein: CASSTIPSNEQFF.

The chain joins TRBV27 to TRBJ1-1, with 7 nucleotides matching TRBD1. Trimming took 7 bases from V and 0 from J; bases not matched to a gene: 11. The germline V gene has CDR1 MNHEY and CDR2 SMNVEV (reference sequence). The CDR3 is 16 amino acids. In DNA form, the CDR3 reads TGTGCCAGCACCCCGACAGGGAATGGCATGAACACTGAAGCTTTCTTT. This codes for CASTPTGNGMNTEAFF.

This clonotype showed up many times. The V and J genes are TRBV3-1 and TRBJ1-2, with D unclear. The CDR3 spans 13 residues. Germline V gives CDR1 LGHDT, CDR2 YNNKEL (reference sequence). V dropped 5 bases and J dropped 8 bases, with 15 bases sitting between them. The CDR3 sequence: CASSSWRVEGYTF. Here the CDR3 DNA reads TGTGCCAGCAGCTCCTGGCGCGTAGAGGGCTACACCTTC. The variable domain in full, with the rest retrieved from reference TRBV3-1 and TRBJ1-2, is DTAVSQTPKYLVTQMGNDKSIKCEQNLGHDTMYWYKQDSKKFLKIMFSYNNKELIINETVPNRFSPKSPDKAHLNLHINSLELGDSAVYFCASSSWRVEGYTFGSGTRLTVV.

The chain combines TRBV20-1 with TRBJ2-5; no clear D gene. The CDR3 contains 12 residues. V lost 0 bases to trimming and J lost 7 bases, with 9 bases between them. Germline CDR1 and CDR2: DFQATT and SNEGSKA (reference sequence). CDR3 in amino acids: CSAREETVTQYF. As DNA, the CDR3 is TGCAGTGCTAGAGAGGAAACCGTGACCCAGTACTTC.

This clonotype has only a few counts. The chain couples TRBV10-3 to TRBJ2-5; D perhaps matches TRBD1 (5 bases). The J call could be wrong; TRBJ2-1 is a better fit for the DNA end. Looked up from germline, CDR1 is ENHRY and CDR2 is SYGVKD. CDR3 length: 13 residues. The CDR3, as DNA: TGTGCCATCAGTGGGCAGGGTTTATCTGAGCAGTTCTTC. This codes for CAISGQGLSEQFF.

The rearrangement links TRBV7-2 to TRBJ2-1; D may be TRBD2 (6 bases). Between the trimmed V and J ends, which lost 1 base and 8 bases, there was a span of 18 bases. The CDR3 sequence is 16 residues long. Germline assignment: CDR1 SGHTA and CDR2 FQGNSA. The CDR3 here is CASSLVGGTYRDEQFF. CDR3 sequence (DNA): TGTGCCAGCAGCTTAGTCGGCGGGACCTACCGGGATGAGCAGTTCTTC. Drawing the rest from reference TRBV7-2 and TRBJ2-1, the complete variable domain is GAGVSQSPSNKVTEKGKDVELRCDPISGHTALYWYRQSLGQGLEFLIYFQGNSAPDKSGLPSDRFSAERTGGSVSTLTIQRTQQEDSAVYLCASSLVGGTYRDEQFFGPGTRLTVL.

Ten or more counts support this clonotype. The chain carries TRBV12-3 or TRBV12-4 and TRBJ1-5; D remains ambiguous. This CDR3 has 14 residues. The ends were cut back, 1 base at V and 6 bases at J, with 10 bases in the middle. In DNA, the CDR3 is TGTGCCAGCAGTTTAGGCGCGGCGGGTCAGCCCCAGCATTTT. This sequence encodes CASSLGAAGQPQHF.

Worth noting for this clonotype: A much larger clone differs by one base, so this may be a read error. This rearrangement joins TRBV2 to TRBJ1-1; D call uncertain. Germline values: CDR1 SNHLY, CDR2 FYNNEI. The CDR3 contains 12 residues. The CDR3 DNA is TGTGCCAGCAGAGAAGCAGCTACCAAAGCTTTCTTT. Protein sequence: CASREAATKAFF.

This clonotype was picked up a small number of times. DNA of the CDR3: TGCGCCAGCAGCTTGGACCCACAGGGGGCGGACACTGAAGCTTTCTTT. Residues: CASSLDPQGADTEAFF. The chain employs TRBV5-1 and TRBJ1-1, with 9 bases identical to TRBD1. V was pared by 0 bases and J by 3 bases, with 6 bases of the junction left unmatched. The CDR3 has 16 residues. The germline V gene encodes CDR1 SGHRS and CDR2 YFSETQ.

J is TRBJ2-5 and V is TRBV10-1, with D unclear. The closer fit of TRBJ2-7 to the DNA end suggests the J call may be wrong. This CDR3 is 14 amino acids long. Germline V lookup: CDR1 WNHNN, CDR2 SYGVQD (reference sequence). Written as DNA, the CDR3 is TGCGCCAGCAGTGAGTCGAAGGCAAGATACGAGCAGTACTTC. This sequence encodes CASSESKARYEQYF.

This clonotype turned up a few times. The CDR3 here is CASSDIRAGNTIYF. CDR3 coding DNA: TGCGCCAGCAGTGATATCAGGGCTGGAAACACCATATATTTT. V usage is TRBV10-2 and J usage is TRBJ1-3; maybe TRBD1 (5 bases). The CDR3 loop spans 14 amino acids. Germline V lookup: CDR1 WSHSY, CDR2 SAAADI. Trimming removed 3 bases from V and 2 bases from J, with 8 bases in between.

In its sample, this clonotype was seen a few times. The chain is built from TRBV3-1 and TRBJ1-3; D uncertain. The CDR3 spans 14 residues. Germline V gene data show CDR1 as LGHDT and CDR2 as YNNKEL (reference sequence). Trimming took 0 bases from V and 11 from J, leaving 14 bases between them. CDR3 bases: TGTGCCAGCAGCCAAGACGTTTCCGCGGAATCCATATATTTT. Amino acids: CASSQDVSAESIYF.

As for this clonotype: At one end, the junction sequence differs from germline, possibly due to a read error. The V call is TRBV5-1, the J call TRBJ1-1; 8 nucleotides align to TRBD1. This CDR3 is built from 12 residues. The germline V gene has CDR1 SGHRS and CDR2 YFSETQ. The CDR3 DNA sequence: TGCGCCAGCAGCTCAGGGGGCACTGGAGCTTTCTTT. Its translation: CASSSGGTGAFF.

This clonotype has only a few counts. V gene TRBV25-1 combines with J gene TRBJ1-3; 11 bases are a match to TRBD1. V lost 3 bases, J lost 4 bases, and 2 bases stayed unmatched. Germline CDR1 is MGHDK and CDR2 is SYGVNS. The CDR3 totals 15 residues. The chain's CDR3 is CASSEWTGGGNTIYF. CDR3 coding DNA: TGTGCCAGCAGTGAGTGGACAGGGGGCGGAAACACCATATATTTT.

This clonotype has a handful of counts. The V and J genes are TRBV7-9 and TRBJ2-1; TRBD2 matches 8 bases. There are 12 residues in the CDR3. The junction had 11 bases not matched to a gene; V was cut back by 6 bases and J by 16 bases. Germline V gene data show CDR1 as SEHNR and CDR2 as FQNEAQ (reference sequence). The CDR3 protein is CASSPPGGGTFF. The CDR3 nucleotides are TGTGCCAGCAGTCCACCCGGGGGGGGCACCTTCTTC.

This clonotype was observed a handful of times. The chain couples TRBV28 to TRBJ2-3; D is perhaps TRBD1 or TRBD2 (6 bases each). Germline V gene sequence: CDR1 MDHEN, CDR2 SYDVKM. Deletions cut 3 bases from V and 6 bases from J, with 19 bases between. The length of the CDR3 is 16 residues. CDR3 DNA: TGTGCCAGCAGTTTTTTAGGGGGGACCCGAGCGGATACGCAGTATTTT. Amino acids: CASSFLGGTRADTQYF.

The chain uses TRBV6-6 and TRBJ2-5, with D possibly being TRBD2 (5 bases). The end of the DNA is better explained by TRBJ2-1, so the J call may be wrong. The CDR3 is made up of 12 amino acids. Per the germline V gene, CDR1 is MNHNY and CDR2 is SVGAGI (reference sequence). The CDR3 DNA is TGTGCCATTGAGTCTCTGAGGGATGAGCAGTTCTTC. Protein sequence: CAIESLRDEQFF.

The chain combines TRBV19 with TRBJ1-6; 11 bases fit TRBD1. CDR1 LNHDA and CDR2 SQIVND come from the germline V gene (reference sequence). Losses at the gene ends were 3 bases for V and 9 bases for J; bases not matched to a gene: 1. The CDR3 runs to 14 residues. In nucleotides, the CDR3 is TGTGCCAGTAGTATGGGACAGGGGGTTTCACCCCTCCACTTT. Translation gives CASSMGQGVSPLHF.

The chain employs TRBV12-3 or TRBV12-4 and TRBJ1-2, with 8 positions matching TRBD1. This CDR3 has 14 residues. J was trimmed by 4 bases and V by 5 bases; bases with no gene match: 6. The CDR3 loop is CASSKRGQGYGYTF. As DNA, the CDR3 is TGTGCCAGCAGTAAAAGAGGACAGGGCTATGGCTACACCTTC.

There are a few counts of this clonotype. V is TRBV29-1 and J is TRBJ1-2; unclear D gene. Germline CDR1 SQVTM, CDR2 ANQGSEA. The CDR3 covers 11 residues. Trimming stripped 5 bases from V and 5 bases from J, with 9 bases between. The CDR3 loop reads CSVRARYGYTF. The CDR3 DNA follows: TGCAGCGTTCGGGCGCGGTATGGCTACACCTTC.